This T cell receptor (beta chain) was profiled in a study of T cells in Graves' hyperthyroidism and ophthalmopathy. Findings and limits, study-wide: Through a model of 13 V-J features, ophthalmopathy was separated from stable hyperthyroidism. Most thyroid-expanded clonotypes above 0.001 were also found in blood.

Inclusion characteristics of ophthalmopathy patients comprised a Clinical Activity Score of at least 3, a NOSPECS grade of at least 4, and duration under 3 months. Not enrolled were patients with uncontrolled infection, other autoimmune disease, pregnancy or lactation. RNA transcripts served as the template for amplifying TCR beta CDR3 regions. First-round RT-PCR of the TCR CDR3 relied on the HTBI primer set. One entry per CDR3 protein results from TCRdb running MiXCR on the multiplex PCR reads. The repertoire holds about 610,000 distinct CDR3 sequences, with about 15% as singletons. This clonotype has ten or more counts. The target antigen is unknown. The CDR3 is 14 amino acids. The germline gives CDR1 KGHSH, CDR2 LQKENI. The V gene lost 3 bases and the J gene lost 0 bases, with 8 bases spanning the gap.

The sequenced sample consisted of blood. The receptor comes from a woman between 35 and 50 years old with Graves' ophthalmopathy. The chain links TRBV18 to TRBJ2-5; unclear D gene. CDR3 nucleotides: TGTGCCAGCTCACCGCCGAGACACCAAGAGACCCAGTACTTC. It specifies CASSPPRHQETQYF.